This is a list of T cell receptor beta chains from one sample in a study of breast tumors, draining lymph nodes, adjacent tissues. From the multiplex PCR reads, TCRdb called clonotypes with MiXCR, one entry per CDR3 protein. This sample has 140,000 or so distinct CDR3 sequences; about 33% occur once, and the top ten carry around 2.3%. Material for sequencing was axillary lymph node tissue. The receptors here all came from a female donor with breast cancer. Some clones in this sample may be carry-over from other donors' samples. Each CDR3 is given with its conserved first and last residue. Fields, in order: D gene, J gene, V gene, clone size, CDR3 DNA, CDR3 protein. A D gene is named only where the DNA matches it firmly. Where a row states a size, it is once, few, many or the class of an expanded clone; other rows omit it.

. | TRBJ2-2 | TRBV7-9 | . | TGTGCCAGCAGCTGGCCTCCGGCGGGGCTTTACACCGGGGAGCTGTTTTTT | CASSWPPAGLYTGELFF
. | TRBJ2-3 | TRBV5-6 | many | TGTGCCAGCAGCTTGGGAACGACGGAATTCACAGATACGCAGTATTTT | CASSLGTTEFTDTQYF
TRBD1 | TRBJ1-3 | TRBV2 | . | TGTGCCAGCAGGGCCGAACAGGGGGCCAAGGGCTATGGCTACACCATATATTTT | CASRAEQGAKGYGYTIYF
. | TRBJ1-5 | TRBV12-3/TRBV12-4 | . | TGTGCCAGCAGTCCACCTGGACAGCTAAATCAGCCCCAGCATTTT | CASSPPGQLNQPQHF
TRBD1 | TRBJ1-5 | TRBV20-1 | . | TGCGGTGCTAGAGAGACAGGGTCTGAAGGTCAGCCCCAGCATTTT | CGARETGSEGQPQHF
TRBD2 | TRBJ2-6 | TRBV4-2 | many | TGTGCCAGCAGCCCGGGGGAGGGTGCTGGGGCCAACGTCCTGACTTTC | CASSPGEGAGANVLTF
. | TRBJ1-2 | TRBV2 | many | TGTGCCAGCAGTGTAGGACAGCGGGACTATGGCTACACCTTC | CASSVGQRDYGYTF
TRBD2 | TRBJ2-3 | TRBV30 | once | TGTGCCTGGAGTGTAGGCGGGGGGTCAGATACGCAGTATTTT | CAWSVGGGSDTQYF
. | TRBJ1-1 | TRBV11-3 | . | TGTGCCAGCAGCCAGACATTGAACACTGAAGCTTTCTTT | CASSQTLNTEAFF
. | TRBJ1-6 | TRBV2 | many | TGTGCCAGCAGTGAAGTCCCCAATTCACCCCTCCACTTT | CASSEVPNSPLHF